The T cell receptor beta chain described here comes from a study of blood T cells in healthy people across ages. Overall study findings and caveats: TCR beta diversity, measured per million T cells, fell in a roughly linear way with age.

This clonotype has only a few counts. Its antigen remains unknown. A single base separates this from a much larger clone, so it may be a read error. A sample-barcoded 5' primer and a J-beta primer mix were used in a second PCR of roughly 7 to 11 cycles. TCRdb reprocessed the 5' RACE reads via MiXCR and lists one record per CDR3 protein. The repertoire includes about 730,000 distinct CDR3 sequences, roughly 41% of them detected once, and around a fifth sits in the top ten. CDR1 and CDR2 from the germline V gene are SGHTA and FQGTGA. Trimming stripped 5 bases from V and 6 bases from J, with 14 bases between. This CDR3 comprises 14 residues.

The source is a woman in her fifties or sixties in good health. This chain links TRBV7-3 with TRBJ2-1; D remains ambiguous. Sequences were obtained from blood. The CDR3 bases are TGTGCCAGCAGCGTTCGAGACAATTTCAATGAGCAGTTCTTC. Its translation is CASSVRDNFNEQFF.